Presented here are 15 T cell receptor beta chains from one specimen sequenced in a study of shared clonotypes between healthy human individuals. Sequencing was performed with immunoSEQ multiplex PCR; in TCRdb, only in-frame clones are kept and a portion is missing. The repertoire has 550,000 to 850,000 clones, roughly 70% of them found once; the top ten carry about 1.8%. Sample: memory CD4+ T cells sorted from blood. The subset: CD45RA-negative fraction. Receptors originate from a woman younger than 45 in good health.

CDR3 loop: CASSASPGEMLTQYF. CDR3 in DNA: TGCGCCAGCTCCGCGTCCCCGGGGGAGATGCTTACGCAGTATTTT. The chain has TRBV5-1 and TRBJ2-3, with D tentatively TRBD2 (6 bases). The V gene's germline CDR1 is SGHRS and CDR2 YFSETQ. The CDR3 is 15 amino acids. Trimming took 7 bases from V and 8 from J, leaving 23 bases between them.

This CDR3 is CASSHGTSGLLGTTDTQYF. In nucleotides, the CDR3 is TGCGCCAGCAGCCACGGGACTAGCGGCCTCCTCGGGACCACAGATACGCAGTATTTT. The chain is built from TRBV5-1 and TRBJ2-3; 11 bases match TRBD2. Germline assignment: CDR1 SGHRS and CDR2 YFSETQ. J was trimmed by 2 bases and V by 4 bases; bases with no gene match: 15. This CDR3 contains 19 residues.

There are many counts of this clone. The chain has TRBV7-9 and TRBJ1-2; TRBD1 aligns across 7 bases. CDR3 length: 13 residues. Germline CDR1 and CDR2: SEHNR and FQNEAQ (reference sequence). After removal of 5 bases from V and 9 bases from J, the junction contained 9 bases not matched to a gene. The CDR3 DNA reads as TGTGCCAGCAGCCCCGGGACAGCCCTGAGCTACACCTTC. It is translated as CASSPGTALSYTF.

This clone has at least ten counts. The rearrangement links TRBV14 to TRBJ2-2, with 9 bases matching TRBD2. This CDR3 comprises 19 residues. J gave up 0 bases and V 2 bases, and 10 bases lay outside the gene matches. The germline V gene has CDR1 SGHDN and CDR2 FVKESK. The CDR3 nucleotides read TGTGCCAGCAGCCAACCCAGGCCTGGGACTAGCCCGAACACCGGGGAGCTGTTTTTT. Protein sequence: CASSQPRPGTSPNTGELFF.

The genes are TRBV9 and TRBJ2-2, with a possible D match to TRBD2 (5 bases). There are 16 residues in the CDR3. The germline gives CDR1 SGDLS, CDR2 YYNGEE. Trimming took off 3 bases at V and 3 bases at J, with 15 bases between the two ends. CDR3 nucleotide sequence: TGTGCCAGCAGCGGTGGCTTAGCGCTCGACACCGGGGAGCTGTTTTTT. Translation gives CASSGGLALDTGELFF.

This sequence joins TRBV7-6 and TRBJ2-5; TRBD1 matches 7 bases. The J call may be wrong; the DNA end is better matched by TRBJ2-7. Germline V CDR1 and CDR2: SGHVS, FNYEAQ. CDR3 length: 14 residues. DNA for the CDR3: TGTGCCAGCAGCTTAGGGGACAGCCTCTACGAGCAGTACTTC. It specifies CASSLGDSLYEQYF.

The chain has TRBV6-1 and TRBJ1-4; a possible D gene is TRBD1 (6 bases). Germline CDR1 and CDR2: MNHNS and SASEGT. This CDR3 comprises 15 residues. Trimming left V 1 base short and J 4 bases short, with 10 bases between. The CDR3 DNA reads as TGTGCCAGCAGTGAAGAGTGGGGGCTTAATGAAAAACTGTTTTTT. Translating it yields CASSEEWGLNEKLFF.

J is TRBJ2-3 and V is TRBV27; TRBD1 is a possible D gene (6 bases). Deletions cut 5 bases from V and 4 bases from J, with 16 bases between. Per the germline V gene, CDR1 is MNHEY and CDR2 is SMNVEV (reference sequence). The CDR3 loop spans 15 amino acids. The chain's CDR3 is CASSIRGVIADTQYF. The CDR3, as DNA: TGTGCCAGCAGTATCAGGGGAGTGATCGCAGATACGCAGTATTTT.

This clone has a single count. V usage is TRBV30 and J usage is TRBJ2-3; D is possibly TRBD2 (5 bases). Per the germline V gene, CDR1 is GTSNPN and CDR2 is SVGIG (reference sequence). The V and J ends lost 5 bases and 2 bases respectively, with 14 bases between them. The CDR3 totals 14 residues. As DNA, the CDR3 is TGTGCCTGGGGCGTCGGGCGGGCCACAGATACGCAGTATTTT. Protein: CAWGVGRATDTQYF.

This chain connects TRBV7-2 to TRBJ1-4, with D perhaps matching TRBD1 (6 bases). The CDR3 sequence is 16 residues long. Between the trimmed V and J ends, which lost 5 bases and 2 bases, there was a span of 15 bases. CDR1 SGHTA and CDR2 FQGNSA come from the germline V gene. The CDR3 DNA sequence: TGTGCCAGCAGCCGTGCGGGGGCGGGCACTAATGAAAAACTGTTTTTT. Its translation: CASSRAGAGTNEKLFF.

The V call is TRBV2, the J call TRBJ1-1; D gene uncertain. The CDR3 is 13 residues long. From germline, CDR1 is SNHLY and CDR2 FYNNEI. Trimming shortened V by 1 base and J by 4 bases, and 7 bases separated the two germline ends. The CDR3 bases are TGTGCCAGCAGTGAAGAGGTGGGCACTGAAGCTTTCTTT. This sequence encodes CASSEEVGTEAFF.

This sequence joins TRBV5-5 and TRBJ1-3; D is undetermined. Germline loops: CDR1 SGHKS, CDR2 YYEKEE (reference sequence). V dropped 2 bases and J dropped 4 bases, with 10 bases sitting between them. The CDR3 loop spans 14 amino acids. As DNA, the CDR3 is TGTGCCAGCAGCTTTTCGTGGGGAGGAAACACCATATATTTT. This gives the protein CASSFSWGGNTIYF. The full variable domain, with the rest looked up from reference TRBV5-5 and TRBJ1-3, is DAGVTQSPTHLIKTRGQQVTLRCSPISGHKSVSWYQQVLGQGPQFIFQYYEKEERGRGNFPDRFSARQFPNYSSELNVNALLLGDSALYLCASSFSWGGNTIYFGEGSWLTVV.

The gene calls are TRBV13 and TRBJ2-5; 8 nucleotides line up with TRBD2. Germline V CDR1 and CDR2: PRHDT, FYEKMQ (reference sequence). The trim removed 3 bases at V and 3 bases at J, leaving 9 bases unmatched. The CDR3 has 16 amino acids. The CDR3 spells CASSFRSGSGEETQYF. CDR3 coding DNA: TGTGCCAGCAGCTTTAGAAGCGGGAGTGGCGAAGAGACCCAGTACTTC.

The CDR3 DNA is TGTGCCACCCTAAGGGGCAGAAATAGCAATCAGCCCCAGCATTTT. This codes for CATLRGRNSNQPQHF. V usage is TRBV6-6 and J usage is TRBJ1-5; TRBD1 might be the D (5 bases). This CDR3 contains 15 residues. Trimming took 10 bases from V and 0 from J, leaving 16 bases between them. The germline CDR1 and CDR2 sequences are MNHNY and SVGAGI (reference sequence).

About this clone itself: The same CDR3 also results from other DNA sequences found in this sample. This rearrangement joins TRBV18 to TRBJ1-1; weak D call: TRBD1 (5 bases). V shed 3 bases and J shed 1 base, with 12 bases lying between them. Looked up from germline, CDR1 is KGHSH and CDR2 is LQKENI. The CDR3 loop spans 15 amino acids. The CDR3 coding sequence is TGTGCCAGCTCACCTCTCCAAGGGGAGAACACTGAAGCTTTCTTT. This translates into CASSPLQGENTEAFF.